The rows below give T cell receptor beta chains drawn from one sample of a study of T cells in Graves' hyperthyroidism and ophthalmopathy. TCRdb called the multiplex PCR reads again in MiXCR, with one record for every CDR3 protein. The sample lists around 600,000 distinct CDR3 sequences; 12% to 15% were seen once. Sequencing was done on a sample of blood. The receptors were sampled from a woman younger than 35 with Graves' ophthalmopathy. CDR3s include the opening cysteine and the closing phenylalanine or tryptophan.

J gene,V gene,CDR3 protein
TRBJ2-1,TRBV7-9,CASSDGQVPDNEQFF
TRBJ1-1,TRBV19,CASSGSENTEAFF
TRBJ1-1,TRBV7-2,CASSWGVMNTEAFF
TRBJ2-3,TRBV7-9,CASSLGLAATDTQYF
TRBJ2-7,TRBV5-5,CASRGTEADEQYF
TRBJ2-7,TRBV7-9,CASSLEAGGSHEQYF
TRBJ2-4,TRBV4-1,CASSQVGQGAAKNIQYF
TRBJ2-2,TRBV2,CASDNTGELFF
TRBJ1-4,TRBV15,CATSRDRSGGEKLFF
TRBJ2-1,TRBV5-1,CASILSPGVVSGEQFF
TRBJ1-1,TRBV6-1,CASRPGTGNTEAFF